A single sample is the source of the 12 T cell receptor beta chains below, sequenced in a study of PD-1 blockade in classical Hodgkin lymphoma. Produced via immunoSEQ multiplex PCR; TCRdb's table is partial and in-frame only. The sample has tens of thousands of clones, about 78% seen once. All trial patients relapsed after autologous stem cell transplantation. Material: peripheral blood mononuclear cells (PBMCs), obtained before the second cycle of nivolumab. Receptors originate from a human donor with classical Hodgkin lymphoma.

The chain couples TRBV30 to TRBJ2-3; 8 bases are shared with TRBD1. The junction had 5 bases not matched to a gene; V was cut back by 4 bases and J by 5 bases. Per the germline V gene, CDR1 is GTSNPN and CDR2 is SVGIG (reference sequence). The CDR3 length is 13 residues. The DNA of the CDR3 is TGTGCCTGGAAGGACAGGGCGGGAGATACGCAGTATTTT. Translated, it gives CAWKDRAGDTQYF.

The chain joins TRBV18 to TRBJ2-1, with 9 bases fitting TRBD1. With V trimmed by 6 bases and J by 6 bases, 9 bases remained unmatched. Germline CDR1 and CDR2: KGHSH and LQKENI. The CDR3 is made up of 15 amino acids. CDR3 coding DNA: TGTGCCAGCTCTCCCGGACAGGGGCAGATCAATGAGCAGTTCTTC. It yields the protein CASSPGQGQINEQFF.

The sample holds a few counts of this clone. The chain recombines TRBV6-1 with TRBJ1-1, with D possibly TRBD1 on 5 matching bases. Trimming cost V 1 base and J 0 bases, with 18 bases left between them. The CDR3 consists of 18 residues. The germline V gene has CDR1 MNHNS and CDR2 SASEGT. The CDR3 DNA sequence: TGTGCCAGCAGTGAAGAAATGTTATTCGGGGGGATGAACACTGAAGCTTTCTTT. It translates to CASSEEMLFGGMNTEAFF.

The chain has TRBV25-1 and TRBJ2-3, with 9 bases matching TRBD1. Per the germline V gene, CDR1 is MGHDK and CDR2 is SYGVNS. J lost 6 bases, V lost 6 bases, and 10 bases had no gene match. This CDR3 has 15 amino acids. For the CDR3, the DNA is TGTGCCAGCAGCCCGATGACAGGGGGACCGGATACGCAGTATTTT. Amino acids: CASSPMTGGPDTQYF.

The V call is TRBV25-1, the J call TRBJ2-7; D is perhaps TRBD2 (6 bases). Trimming took off 5 bases at V and 4 bases at J, with 18 bases between the two ends. The CDR3 is 15 residues long. Per germline, CDR1 MGHDK and CDR2 SYGVNS. The DNA of the CDR3 is TGTGCCAGCAGTAAAAGCGGGTCTTGGGGATACGAGCAGTACTTC. Its protein is CASSKSGSWGYEQYF.

In the case of this clone: A junction boundary mismatches the germline segment, possibly from a read error. The V gene is TRBV7-7, the J gene TRBJ2-6; D gene uncertain. The CDR3 extends over 14 amino acids. CDR1 SSHAT and CDR2 FNYEAQ come from the germline V gene (reference sequence). CDR3 sequence: CASSPVSGANVLTF. The CDR3 region has the DNA TGTGCTAGCAGCCCTGTATCTGGGGCCAACGTCCTGACTTTC. The full variable domain, completed using reference TRBV7-7 and TRBJ2-6, is GAGVSQSPRYKVTKRGQDVTLRCDPISSHATLYWYQQALGQGPEFLTYFNYEAQPDKSGLPSDRFSAERPEGSISTLTIQRTEQRDSAMYRCASSPVSGANVLTFGAGSRLTVL.

This chain connects TRBV6-1 to TRBJ2-6, with a tentative D call TRBD2 (6 bases). V lost 6 bases, J lost 3 bases, and 12 bases lay in between. In germline, CDR1 is MNHNS, CDR2 SASEGT. The CDR3 runs 15 residues. This CDR3 reads CASRTGGVGANVLTF. DNA of the CDR3: TGTGCCAGCAGAACCGGGGGAGTTGGGGCCAACGTCCTGACTTTC.

The CDR3 region is CASSQGQGPYEQYF. The DNA for the CDR3 is TGTGCCAGCAGTCAGGGACAGGGACCCTACGAGCAGTACTTC. The V call is TRBV6-5, the J call TRBJ2-7; 9 bases match TRBD1. The CDR3 runs 14 residues. Germline CDR1 is MNHEY and CDR2 is SVGAGI. With 5 bases clipped from V and 2 bases from J, the junction kept 4 bases outside the gene matches.

The genes are TRBV5-6 and TRBJ1-4; maybe TRBD1 (6 bases). The CDR3 is 14 residues long. V gave up 5 bases and J gave up 8 bases, with 16 bases separating them. The germline V gene encodes CDR1 SGHDT and CDR2 YYEEEE. The CDR3 region is CASRTQGLWEKLFF. CDR3 sequence (DNA): TGTGCCAGCAGGACACAGGGCTTGTGGGAAAAACTGTTTTTT.

V usage is TRBV5-1 and J usage is TRBJ2-5; TRBD1 matches at 8 bases. After removal of 6 bases from V and 1 base from J, the junction contained 5 bases not matched to a gene. The germline gives CDR1 SGHRS, CDR2 YFSETQ. This CDR3 spans 14 amino acids. Here the CDR3 reads CASTLGQGQETQYF. The CDR3 DNA reads as TGCGCCAGCACTTTAGGACAGGGCCAAGAGACCCAGTACTTC.

The rearrangement uses TRBV18 and TRBJ1-1; 8 positions agree with TRBD1. Germline-derived CDR1 and CDR2 are KGHSH and LQKENI. Trimming cost V 1 base and J 8 bases; bases outside gene matches: 3. The CDR3 covers 13 residues. CDR3 DNA: TGTGCCAGCTCACCACTGACAGGGGCAGAAGCTTTCTTT. This translates into CASSPLTGAEAFF.

The genes are TRBV6-5 and TRBJ2-1; no clear D. Germline CDR1 is MNHEY and CDR2 is SVGAGI. Trimming took off 2 bases at V and 0 bases at J, with 11 bases between the two ends. This CDR3 contains 16 residues. The CDR3: CASSYRVFSSYNEQFF. The CDR3 coding sequence is TGTGCCAGCAGTTACCGAGTCTTCAGCTCCTACAATGAGCAGTTCTTC.